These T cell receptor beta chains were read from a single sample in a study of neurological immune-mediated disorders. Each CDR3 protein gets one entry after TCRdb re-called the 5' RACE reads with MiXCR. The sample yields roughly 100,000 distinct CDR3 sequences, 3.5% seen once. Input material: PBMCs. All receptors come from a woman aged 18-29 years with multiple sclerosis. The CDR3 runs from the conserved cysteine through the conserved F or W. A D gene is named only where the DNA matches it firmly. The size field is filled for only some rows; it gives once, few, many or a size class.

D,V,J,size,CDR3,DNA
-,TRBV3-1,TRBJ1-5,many,CASSQDPTRNQPQHF,TGTGCCAGCAGCCAAGATCCGACACGCAATCAGCCCCAGCATTTT
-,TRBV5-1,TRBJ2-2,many,CASSFQSSSNTGELFF,TGCGCCAGCAGCTTCCAATCCTCCTCAAACACCGGGGAGCTGTTTTTT
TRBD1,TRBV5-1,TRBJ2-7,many,CASSSGTGFGGEQYF,TGCGCCAGCAGCTCCGGGACAGGCTTCGGGGGCGAGCAGTACTTC
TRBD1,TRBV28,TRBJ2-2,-,CASSINSGTEAGELFF,TGTGCCAGCAGCATAAATTCCGGGACAGAGGCCGGGGAGCTGTTTTTT
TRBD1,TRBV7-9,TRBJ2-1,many,CASSSPGQGPEQFF,TGTGCCAGCAGCTCACCGGGACAGGGGCCTGAGCAGTTCTTC
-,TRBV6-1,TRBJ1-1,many,CASSEWVSAQGEAFF,TGTGCCAGCAGTGAGTGGGTCTCCGCGCAAGGTGAAGCTTTCTTT
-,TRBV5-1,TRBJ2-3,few,CASRYGVDSTDTQYF,TGCGCCAGCAGGTACGGAGTGGATAGCACAGATACGCAGTATTTT
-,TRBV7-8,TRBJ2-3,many,CASSFLRGADTQYF,TGTGCCAGCAGCTTCCTCAGGGGTGCAGATACGCAGTATTTT
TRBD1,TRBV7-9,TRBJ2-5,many,CASSSDRGGETQYF,TGTGCCAGCAGCTCGGACAGGGGTGGAGAGACCCAGTACTTC
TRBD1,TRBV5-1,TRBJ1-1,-,CASSWTGMFGTEAFF,TGCGCCAGCAGTTGGACAGGGATGTTCGGGACTGAAGCTTTCTTT
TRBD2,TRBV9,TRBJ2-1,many,CASSSSGTGRFF,TGTGCCAGCAGCTCTAGCGGGACGGGTCGGTTCTTC
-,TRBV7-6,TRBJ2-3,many,CASSLGFSGGQADTQYF,TGTGCCAGCAGCTTAGGTTTCAGCGGGGGACAGGCAGATACGCAGTATTTT
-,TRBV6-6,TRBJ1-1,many,CASSKGLVVEAFF,TGTGCCAGCAGTAAAGGACTTGTTGTTGAAGCTTTCTTT
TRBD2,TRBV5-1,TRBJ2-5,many,CASSPGEGQETQYF,TGCGCCAGCAGCCCGGGGGAGGGACAAGAGACCCAGTACTTC
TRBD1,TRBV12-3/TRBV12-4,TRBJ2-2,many,CASSSRDRVPTGELFF,TGTGCCAGCAGTTCCCGGGACAGGGTCCCCACCGGGGAGCTGTTTTTT
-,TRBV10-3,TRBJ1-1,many,CAISTPNTEAFF,TGTGCCATCAGTACCCCTAACACTGAAGCTTTCTTT
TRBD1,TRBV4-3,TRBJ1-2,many,CASSQERGQGVFYGYTF,TGCGCCAGCAGCCAAGAGCGGGGACAGGGGGTATTCTATGGCTACACCTTC
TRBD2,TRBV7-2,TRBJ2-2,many,CASSFTSGGNTGELFF,TGTGCCAGCAGCTTCACTAGCGGGGGGAACACCGGGGAGCTGTTTTTT
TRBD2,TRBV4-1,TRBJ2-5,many,CASSQLAGPETQYF,TGCGCCAGCAGCCAATTAGCGGGGCCAGAGACCCAGTACTTC
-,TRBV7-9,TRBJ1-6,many,CASSFERGGSPLHF,TGTGCCAGCAGCTTCGAGAGGGGTGGGTCACCCCTCCACTTT
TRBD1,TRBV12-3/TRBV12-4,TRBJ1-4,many,CASSPGTGYEKLFF,TGTGCCAGCAGCCCCGGGACAGGGTATGAAAAACTGTTTTTT
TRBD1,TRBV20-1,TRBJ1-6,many,CSAPRDRDNSPLHF,TGCAGTGCCCCCAGGGACAGGGACAATTCACCCCTCCACTTT